This T cell receptor (beta chain) was identified during a study of Tregs in tolerant kidney transplant recipients. The V and J ends lost 0 bases and 10 bases respectively, with 12 bases between them. The CDR3 is 13 residues long. Per the germline V gene, CDR1 is LNHNV and CDR2 is YYDKDF (reference sequence). Profiled with immunoSEQ multiplex PCR; TCRdb holds only in-frame clones, not every one. The sample consists of roughly 17,000 clones, roughly four fifths of them appearing once. Sequencing input: Tregs from blood. V and J are TRBV15 and TRBJ2-5; unclear D gene. This clonotype was sampled from a human donor in good health. DNA of the CDR3: TGTGCCACCAGCAGAGATCGCCATTCCATCCAGTACTTC. Encoded protein: CATSRDRHSIQYF.